These 17 T cell receptor beta chains originate from one sample sequenced in a study of T cells after yellow fever vaccination. Using its own MiXCR run on the 5' RACE reads, TCRdb lists one record per CDR3 protein. The repertoire has hundreds of thousands of distinct CDR3 sequences, 11% of them found once; the top ten carry roughly 18%. The sample here was PBMCs, taken on the day of the first yellow fever vaccination. These receptors all come from a man between 18 and 29 years old who received the YFV17D yellow fever vaccine.

This clonotype was seen more than once but under ten times. The chain has TRBV27 and TRBJ1-1; D not certain. CDR3 length: 13 residues. Germline V gene data show CDR1 as MNHEY and CDR2 as SMNVEV (reference sequence). The V end was cut by 4 bases, the J end by 0 bases, with 6 bases between. The DNA for the CDR3 is TGTGCCAGCAGTTATGGCATGAACACTGAAGCTTTCTTT. Amino acids: CASSYGMNTEAFF.

The chain joins TRBV5-1 to TRBJ2-2; TRBD1 aligns across 8 bases. Losses at the gene ends were 0 bases for V and 6 bases for J; bases not matched to a gene: 7. The CDR3 totals 16 residues. CDR1 and CDR2 from the germline V gene are SGHRS and YFSETQ. The CDR3 DNA follows: TGCGCCAGCAGCTTGGCCGACAGGGGAATCGCCGGGGAGCTGTTTTTT. Translated: CASSLADRGIAGELFF.

This clonotype was recorded many times. V gene TRBV4-3 combines with J gene TRBJ2-5; D perhaps matches TRBD1 (6 bases). Germline V gene data show CDR1 as LGHNA and CDR2 as YSLEER. The CDR3 is 15 residues long. V was clipped by 0 bases and J by 5 bases, with 13 bases between them. This CDR3 is CASSQDITGWETQYF. CDR3 nucleotides: TGCGCCAGCAGCCAAGATATTACAGGGTGGGAGACCCAGTACTTC.

The chain links TRBV27 to TRBJ2-1, with 8 bases aligning to TRBD1. This CDR3 is 16 amino acids long. Germline lookup yields CDR1 MNHEY and CDR2 SMNVEV (reference sequence). With 1 base clipped from V and 6 bases from J, the junction kept 8 bases outside the gene matches. CDR3 amino acids: CASSLWGRTGPNEQFF. The CDR3, as DNA: TGTGCCAGCAGTTTATGGGGCCGGACAGGGCCCAATGAGCAGTTCTTC.

The V call is TRBV18, the J call TRBJ2-4; no reliable D call. V lost 0 bases and J 8 bases, leaving 14 bases between the germline ends. Germline V gene sequence: CDR1 KGHSH, CDR2 LQKENI. This CDR3 has 15 residues. Here the CDR3 reads CASSPPSRVSDIQYF. CDR3 nucleotides: TGTGCCAGCTCACCACCGTCCCGCGTTTCAGACATTCAGTACTTC. Together with reference TRBV18 and TRBJ2-4, the CDR3 gives the full variable domain: NAGVMQNPRHLVRRRGQEARLRCSPMKGHSHVYWYRQLPEEGLKFMVYLQKENIIDESGMPKERFSAEFPKEGPSILRIQQVVRGDSAAYFCASSPPSRVSDIQYFGAGTRLSVL.

This clonotype was seen repeatedly, ten times or more. V usage is TRBV7-8 and J usage is TRBJ1-1, with no clear D. V lost 5 bases and J lost 0, with 19 bases in between. The CDR3 covers 17 residues. Germline CDR1 reads SGHVS; CDR2 reads FQNEAQ. CDR3 sequence (DNA): TGTGCCAGCAGCCCCCTAGTGCCTGGGCAAATGAACACTGAAGCTTTCTTT. Its protein is CASSPLVPGQMNTEAFF.

The chain has TRBV20-1 and TRBJ2-1; D gene uncertain. The length of the CDR3 is 14 residues. The V end lost 3 bases, the J end lost 2 bases, and 11 bases lay between the germline ends. CDR1 and CDR2 (germline): DFQATT, SNEGSKA (reference sequence). DNA for the CDR3: TGCAGTGCTAGGGTCAGGCAGGCCTACAATGAGCAGTTCTTC. Translating it yields CSARVRQAYNEQFF.

A few counts support this clonotype. The V gene is TRBV5-4, the J gene TRBJ2-5; 10 bases are a match to TRBD2. The trim removed 4 bases at V and 4 bases at J, leaving 7 bases unmatched. This CDR3 has 15 residues. CDR1 is SGHNT and CDR2 is YYREEE in the germline V gene (reference sequence). CDR3 sequence reads: CASSTSGGGRETQYF. The CDR3 DNA is TGTGCCAGCAGCACAAGCGGGGGGGGCCGAGAGACCCAGTACTTC.

This clonotype appeared many times. This chain uses TRBV29-1 with TRBJ2-5; TRBD2 aligns across 7 bases. Trimming removed 6 bases from V and 2 bases from J; junction bases left unmatched: 3. From germline, CDR1 is SQVTM and CDR2 ANQGSEA. CDR3 length: 12 amino acids. CDR3 region: CSVWGGQETQYF. The DNA of the CDR3 is TGCAGCGTCTGGGGGGGGCAAGAGACCCAGTACTTC.

This clonotype was counted ten times or more. The CDR3 coding sequence is TGTGCCATCAGTGGGACCGACAGGGACTATGGCTACACCTTC. Its protein product is CAISGTDRDYGYTF. The chain uses TRBV10-3 and TRBJ1-2; 7 positions match TRBD1. CDR1 is ENHRY and CDR2 is SYGVKD in the germline V gene. This CDR3 region has 14 residues. V lost 4 bases, J lost 3 bases, and 5 bases stayed unmatched.

This chain joins TRBV6-5 and TRBJ1-5; TRBD1 matches at 10 bases. The V gene end was trimmed by 2 bases and the J gene end by 5 bases; junction bases not matched to a gene: 6. The CDR3 runs 16 residues. Per germline, CDR1 MNHEY and CDR2 SVGAGI. CDR3 sequence (DNA): TGTGCCAGCAGTTACACAGGGACAGGGGCTGATCAGCCCCAGCATTTT. Translation gives CASSYTGTGADQPQHF.

J is TRBJ2-5 and V is TRBV12-3 or TRBV12-4; TRBD1 agrees at 7 bases. V shed 8 bases and J 1 base; nucleotides not matched to a gene: 7. The length of the CDR3 is 14 residues. In DNA form, the CDR3 reads TGTGCCAGCGGACGAGGGACAGTCCAAGAGACCCAGTACTTC. Protein sequence: CASGRGTVQETQYF.

This clonotype occurred a few times. V and J are TRBV20-1 and TRBJ2-3; D possibly uses TRBD1 or TRBD2 (5 bases each). Germline V lookup: CDR1 DFQATT, CDR2 SNEGSKA (reference sequence). CDR3 length: 15 amino acids. The V gene lost 3 bases and the J gene lost 2 bases, with 15 bases spanning the gap. Written as DNA, the CDR3 is TGCAGTGCTAGCCTCTCGGGACGGATCACAGATACGCAGTATTTT. It yields the protein CSASLSGRITDTQYF.

This chain links TRBV18 with TRBJ2-3, with D perhaps matching TRBD2 (6 bases). Germline V lookup: CDR1 KGHSH, CDR2 LQKENI. The CDR3 spans 14 residues. Trimming took 4 bases from V and 5 from J, leaving 13 bases between them. The CDR3 protein is CASSRNRELDTQYF. The CDR3 DNA is TGTGCCAGCTCACGGAACCGGGAGCTAGATACGCAGTATTTT.

This clonotype was detected only a few times. V and J are TRBV27 and TRBJ2-7; D might be TRBD2 (6 bases). V was cut by 4 bases and J by 2 bases, with 15 bases left in between. The CDR3 covers 15 residues. Germline CDR1 reads MNHEY; CDR2 reads SMNVEV (reference sequence). This chain's CDR3 is CASSSGGGMTYEQYF. In DNA, the CDR3 is TGTGCCAGCAGTTCCGGAGGAGGGATGACCTACGAGCAGTACTTC.

This clonotype was recorded a few times. The chain employs TRBV20-1 and TRBJ2-1, with TRBD2 identical over 15 bases. The V gene end was trimmed by 5 bases and the J gene end by 1 base; junction bases not matched to a gene: 9. The germline CDR1 and CDR2 sequences are DFQATT and SNEGSKA (reference sequence). The CDR3 totals 18 residues. The CDR3 spells CSAPRTSGGAGSYNEQFF. For the CDR3, the DNA is TGCAGTGCTCCTCGGACTAGCGGGGGGGCGGGTTCCTACAATGAGCAGTTCTTC.

This clonotype has more than one count but fewer than ten. The chain carries TRBV2 and TRBJ2-6; no clear D gene. The CDR3 is 15 residues long. V lost 3 bases, J lost 0 bases, and 6 bases lay in between. Per the germline V gene, CDR1 is SNHLY and CDR2 is FYNNEI. CDR3 DNA sequence: TGTGCCAGCAGTGATCCGCCCTCTGGGGCCAACGTCCTGACTTTC. Translated: CASSDPPSGANVLTF.